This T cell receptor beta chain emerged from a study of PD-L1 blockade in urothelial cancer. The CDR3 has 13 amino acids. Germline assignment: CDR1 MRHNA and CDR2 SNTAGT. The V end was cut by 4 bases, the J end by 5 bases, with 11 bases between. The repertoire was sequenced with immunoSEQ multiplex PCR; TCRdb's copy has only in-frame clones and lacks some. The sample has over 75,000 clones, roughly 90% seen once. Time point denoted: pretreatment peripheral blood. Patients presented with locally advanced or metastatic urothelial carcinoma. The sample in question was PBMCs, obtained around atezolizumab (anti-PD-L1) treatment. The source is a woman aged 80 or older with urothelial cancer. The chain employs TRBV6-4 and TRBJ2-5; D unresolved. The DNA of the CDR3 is TGTGCCAGCAGTGTTGAGTTCGGGGAGACCCAGTACTTC. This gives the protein CASSVEFGETQYF.